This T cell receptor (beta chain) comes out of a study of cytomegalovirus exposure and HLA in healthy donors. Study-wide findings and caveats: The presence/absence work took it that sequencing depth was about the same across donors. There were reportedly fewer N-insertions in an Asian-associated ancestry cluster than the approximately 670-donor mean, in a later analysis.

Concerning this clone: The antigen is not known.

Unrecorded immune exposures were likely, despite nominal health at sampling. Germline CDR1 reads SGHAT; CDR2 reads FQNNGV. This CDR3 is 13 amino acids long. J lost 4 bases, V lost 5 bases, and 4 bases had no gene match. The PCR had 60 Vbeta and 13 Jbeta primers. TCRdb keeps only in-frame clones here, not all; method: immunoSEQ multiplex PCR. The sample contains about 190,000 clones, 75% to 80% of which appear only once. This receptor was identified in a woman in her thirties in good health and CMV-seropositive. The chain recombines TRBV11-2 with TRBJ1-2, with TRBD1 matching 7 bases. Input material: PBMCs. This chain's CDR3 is CASSPAGGYGYTF. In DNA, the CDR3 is TGTGCCAGCAGCCCGGCAGGGGGCTATGGCTACACCTTC.